This T cell receptor beta chain was recorded in a study of blood T cells in healthy people across ages. The CDR3 is made up of 14 amino acids. Trimming removed 0 bases at V and 1 base at J, with 7 bases between. Germline-derived CDR1 and CDR2 are SGHRS and YFSETQ. This clonotype was seen many times. Sample-barcoded 5' priming and a J-beta primer mix drove a second PCR of roughly 6 to 12 cycles. MiXCR, run by TCRdb on the 5' RACE reads, gives a single entry per CDR3 protein. The sample carries about 670,000 distinct CDR3 sequences, 52% recorded once. V is TRBV5-1 and J is TRBJ2-5; D remains ambiguous. Sequenced sample: blood. This sequence originates from a woman aged 80 or older in good health. The CDR3 nucleotides read TGCGCCAGCAGCTTGGGGATTTCCCAAGAGACCCAGTACTTC. Its translation: CASSLGISQETQYF. Full variable domain (remainder filled in from reference TRBV5-1 and TRBJ2-5): KAGVTQTPRYLIKTRGQQVTLSCSPISGHRSVSWYQQTPGQGLQFLFEYFSETQRNKGNFPGRFSGRQFSNSRSEMNVSTLELGDSALYLCASSLGISQETQYFGPGTRLLVL.